The rows below give T cell receptor beta chains drawn from one sample of a study of blood T cell repertoires in COVID-19. Sequencing was performed with immunoSEQ multiplex PCR; in TCRdb, only in-frame clones are kept and a portion is missing. Seen here are some 200,000 clones, around 87% observed once, and the top ten hold around 2.3%. The sequencing sample was made of PBMCs or T cells enriched from blood (not recorded which). The receptors come from a woman in her twenties or thirties who had recovered from COVID-19. Each CDR3 is given with its conserved first and last residue. Fields, in order: CDR3 length, V gene, CDR3 protein.

17 | TRBV9 | CASSVELPSRGRNEQFF
13 | TRBV5-1 | CASSFEIGTEAFF
15 | TRBV4-3 | CASSQDRVNNSPLHF
14 | TRBV7-9 | CASSPGQGNSPLHF
16 | TRBV5-1 | CASSLDRRDWAGELFF
15 | TRBV21-1 | CASSTRSSCNQPQHF
17 | TRBV27 | CASSFDAGPSRAYEQYF
12 | TRBV20-1 | CSASSGNYGYTF
16 | TRBV19 | CASSRVTASTNEKLFF
15 | TRBV5-1 | CASSAAGSSNNEQFF
14 | TRBV19 | CASSTGQGGTEAFF
12 | TRBV7-2 | CASSLTVDGYTF
13 | TRBV2 | CASKGRGGTEAFF
16 | TRBV6-2/TRBV6-3 | CASSSLRDSSYNEQFF
12 | TRBV6-5 | CASSRKTTEAFF
12 | TRBV7-8 | CASSPDRAEQYF
18 | TRBV7-9 | CASSLVPRRPGLHQPQHF
13 | TRBV30 | CAWSFGRAATAFF
13 | TRBV29-1 | CSVEGRVNTEAFF
13 | TRBV5-1 | CASSLNRVNEQYF
16 | TRBV15 | CATSTRTGRNNEKLFF
15 | TRBV5-6 | CASSLEPFGTDTQYF
15 | TRBV6-5 | CASTQGADYNSPLHF
13 | TRBV6-4 | CASSDTNTGELFF
16 | TRBV15 | CATSRDQSGVNTEAFF
14 | TRBV5-1 | CASSFRGSTDTQYF
15 | TRBV5-1 | CASSLDPLRGNTIYF
12 | TRBV30 | CAWSVARYGYTF
12 | TRBV5-1 | CASSVTGDTQYF
17 | TRBV12-2 | CASRLAFRDSLNQPQHF
14 | TRBV9 | CASSVAFLNTEAFF
16 | TRBV4-3 | CASSQDLGSGADTQYF
15 | TRBV10-3 | CAISVKGTGTGELFF
15 | TRBV19 | CASSQRTSGSYEQYF
12 | TRBV19 | CASSIDPVRAFF
16 | TRBV11-3 | CASSLGSGGSTGELFF
15 | TRBV9 | CASSAGTGSYNEQFF
15 | TRBV4-1 | CASSQVRGYSGELFF
14 | TRBV5-8 | CASSPVARGEKLFF
15 | TRBV6-1 | CASSDETGGGQPQHF
12 | TRBV5-1 | CASSLTGGLAFF
14 | TRBV20-1 | CSASESGVFQPQHF
18 | TRBV14 | CASSQGPWRVRANYGYTF
12 | TRBV6-6 | CATTSSGTEAFF
14 | TRBV19 | CASSRQGAGQPQHF
16 | TRBV19 | CASSNTQGTTNEKLFF
17 | TRBV5-1 | CASSLFASGGSTDTQYF
15 | TRBV30 | CAWRRGRATNEKLFF
15 | TRBV15 | CATSRDSVGNQPQHF
14 | TRBV9 | CASSGGGSDYGYTF